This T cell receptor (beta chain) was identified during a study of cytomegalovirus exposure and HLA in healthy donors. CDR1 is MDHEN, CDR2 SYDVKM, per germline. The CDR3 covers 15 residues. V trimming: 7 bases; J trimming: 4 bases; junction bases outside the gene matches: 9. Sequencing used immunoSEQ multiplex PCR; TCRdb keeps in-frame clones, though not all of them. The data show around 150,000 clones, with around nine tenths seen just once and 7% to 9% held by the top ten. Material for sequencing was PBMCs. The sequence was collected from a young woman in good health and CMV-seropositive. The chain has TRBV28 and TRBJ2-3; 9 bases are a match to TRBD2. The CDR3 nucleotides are TGTGCCAGCATCTCGCGGGGGGGCAGCGCAGATACGCAGTATTTT. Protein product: CASISRGGSADTQYF.